This T cell receptor beta chain was captured in a study of T cell repertoires in cytomegalovirus infection (dated by TCRdb to between 2018 and 2021). For the study in its entirety: The HLA type of each donor mattered for the analysis, because public TCR beta signatures pointed to carriage of CMV infection along with the matching HLA type.

This clonotype has ten or more counts. The clone's antigen remains unknown. Base quality data are lacking; no much larger clone is found one base away. Points the paper makes about the study in general: In both this cohort and an independent roughly 360-donor cohort, the cumulative frequency of public TCR beta family members distinguished carriers of CMV infection plus the relevant HLA type. The ex vivo response was dominated by HLA-C-restricted CMV-specific TCR beta clonotypes, which also provided the single most frequent clonotype in two of eight donors.

Germline trimming amounts to 5 bases on V and 2 bases on J, with 4 as the count of junction bases outside the gene matches. Sequences SGHTA (CDR1) and FQGNSA (CDR2) are obtained from the germline V gene. The CDR3 sequence holds 17 residues, the cysteine and phenylalanine included. The CDR3 DNA has 51 bases and is translated from base 1. TCRdb shows the sequencer as Illumina HiSeq 1500. The public reads were run again by TCRdb, first through fastp at Q25 and then through MiXCR, and only productive beta chains were kept. Rows merge per CDR3 protein into single entries with the most common DNA and genes. The sample table holds some 300,000 distinct CDR3 sequences, of which roughly a sixth were seen once. Of the sample, around 11% falls within the top ten clones.

This TCR was recovered from a human donor in good health (CMV status not recorded). Some clones in this sample may be carry-over from other donors' samples. The sample was PBMCs. Recombination connected TRBV7-2 to TRBJ2-3, with 16 bases aligning to TRBD2. The CDR3 reads as follows: CASSRGLAGGVTDTQYF. The nucleotide sequence is TGTGCCAGCAGCCGGGGACTAGCGGGGGGGGTCACAGATACGCAGTATTTT. The full variable domain, completed from the reference TRBV7-2 and TRBJ2-3 proteins outside the CDR3, reads GAGVSQSPSNKVTEKGKDVELRCDPISGHTALYWYRQSLGQGLEFLIYFQGNSAPDKSGLPSDRFSAERTGGSVSTLTIQRTQQEDSAVYLCASSRGLAGGVTDTQYFGPGTRLTVL.